The 2 T cell receptor beta chains in this list originate from one sample, sequenced in a study of PD-L1 blockade in urothelial cancer. Regarding time point: peripheral blood 6 weeks after treatment start. Repertoires were generated with immunoSEQ multiplex PCR, while TCRdb's copy carries only in-frame clones and drops some. The sample gives about 48,000 clones, approximately 86% of which show up once; less than 11% is in the top ten. This sample comprised PBMCs, obtained around atezolizumab (anti-PD-L1) treatment. These receptors all stem from a man in his 60s with urothelial cancer.

V is TRBV27 and J is TRBJ2-7; no reliable D call. The CDR3 has 11 residues. V lost 4 bases, J lost 6 bases, and 7 bases lay in between. The germline V gene has CDR1 MNHEY and CDR2 SMNVEV (reference sequence). The CDR3 protein is CASSYGGEQYF. The CDR3 region has the DNA TGTGCCAGCAGTTATGGCGGCGAGCAGTACTTC.

The rearrangement links TRBV5-1 to TRBJ1-1; weak D call: TRBD1 (5 bases). This CDR3 contains 14 residues. V lost 3 bases to trimming and J lost 1 base, with 10 bases between them. Germline V gene data show CDR1 as SGHRS and CDR2 as YFSETQ. CDR3 DNA sequence: TGCGCCAGCAGCTCGACAGTCGGGAACACTGAAGCTTTCTTT. Its protein product is CASSSTVGNTEAFF.